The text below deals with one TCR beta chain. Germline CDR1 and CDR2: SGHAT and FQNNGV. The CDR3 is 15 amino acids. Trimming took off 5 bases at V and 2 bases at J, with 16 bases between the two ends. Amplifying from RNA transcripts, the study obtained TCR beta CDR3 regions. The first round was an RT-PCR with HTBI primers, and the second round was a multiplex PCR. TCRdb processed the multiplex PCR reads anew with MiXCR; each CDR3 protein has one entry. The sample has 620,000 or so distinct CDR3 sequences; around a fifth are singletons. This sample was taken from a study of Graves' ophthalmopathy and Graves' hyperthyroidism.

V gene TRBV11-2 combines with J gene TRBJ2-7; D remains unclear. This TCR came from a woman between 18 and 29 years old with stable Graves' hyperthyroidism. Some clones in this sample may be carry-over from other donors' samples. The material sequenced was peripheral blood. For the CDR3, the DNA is TGTGCCAGCAGCCCGGGCTCTGCCACTACCTACGAGCAGTACTTC. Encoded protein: CASSPGSATTYEQYF.